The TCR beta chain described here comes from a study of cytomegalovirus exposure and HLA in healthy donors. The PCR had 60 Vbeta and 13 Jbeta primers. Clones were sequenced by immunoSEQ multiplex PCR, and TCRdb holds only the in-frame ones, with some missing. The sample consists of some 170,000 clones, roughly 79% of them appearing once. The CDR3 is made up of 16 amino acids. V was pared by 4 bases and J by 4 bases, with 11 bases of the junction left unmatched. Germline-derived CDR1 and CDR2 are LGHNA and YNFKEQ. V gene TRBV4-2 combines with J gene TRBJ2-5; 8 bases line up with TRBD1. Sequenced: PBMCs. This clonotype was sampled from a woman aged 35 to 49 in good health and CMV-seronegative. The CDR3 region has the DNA TGTGCCAGCAGCCCGCAACAGGGGGATGGTGGAGAGACCCAGTACTTC. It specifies CASSPQQGDGGETQYF.